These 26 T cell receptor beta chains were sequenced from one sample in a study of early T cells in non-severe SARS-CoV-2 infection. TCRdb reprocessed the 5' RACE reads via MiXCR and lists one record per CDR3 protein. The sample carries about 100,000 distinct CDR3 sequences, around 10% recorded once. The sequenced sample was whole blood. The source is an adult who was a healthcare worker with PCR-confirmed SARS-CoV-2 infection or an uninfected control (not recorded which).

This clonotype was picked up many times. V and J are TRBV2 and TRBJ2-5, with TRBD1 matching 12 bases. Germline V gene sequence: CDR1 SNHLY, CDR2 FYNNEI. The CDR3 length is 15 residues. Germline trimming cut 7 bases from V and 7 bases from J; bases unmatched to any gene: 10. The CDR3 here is CASKLEGQGAGTQYF. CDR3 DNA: TGTGCCAGCAAGCTCGAGGGACAGGGGGCTGGGACCCAGTACTTC.

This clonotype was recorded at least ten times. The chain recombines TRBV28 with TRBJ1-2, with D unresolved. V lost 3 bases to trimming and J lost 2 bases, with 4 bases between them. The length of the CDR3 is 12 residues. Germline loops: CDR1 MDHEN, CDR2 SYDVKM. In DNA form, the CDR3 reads TGTGCCAGCAGTTTCGAGAACTATGGCTACACCTTC. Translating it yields CASSFENYGYTF.

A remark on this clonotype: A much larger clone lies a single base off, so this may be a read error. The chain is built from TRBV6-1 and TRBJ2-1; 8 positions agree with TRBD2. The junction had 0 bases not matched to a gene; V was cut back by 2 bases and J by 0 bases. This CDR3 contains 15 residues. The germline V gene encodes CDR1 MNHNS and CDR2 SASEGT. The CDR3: CASSELAGSYNEQFF. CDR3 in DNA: TGTGCCAGCAGTGAACTAGCGGGCTCCTACAATGAGCAGTTCTTC.

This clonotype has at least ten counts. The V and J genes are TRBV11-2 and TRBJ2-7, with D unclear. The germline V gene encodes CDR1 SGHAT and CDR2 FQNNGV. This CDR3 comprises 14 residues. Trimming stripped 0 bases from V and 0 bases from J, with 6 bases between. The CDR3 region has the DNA TGTGCCAGCAGCTTAGAGCCGAGCTCCTACGAGCAGTACTTC. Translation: CASSLEPSSYEQYF.

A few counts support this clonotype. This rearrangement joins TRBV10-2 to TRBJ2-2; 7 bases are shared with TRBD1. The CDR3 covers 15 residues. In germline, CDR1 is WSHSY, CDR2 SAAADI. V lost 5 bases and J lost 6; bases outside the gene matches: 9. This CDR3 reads CASSPTGWAPGELFF. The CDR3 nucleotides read TGCGCCAGCAGTCCGACAGGGTGGGCGCCCGGGGAGCTGTTTTTT.

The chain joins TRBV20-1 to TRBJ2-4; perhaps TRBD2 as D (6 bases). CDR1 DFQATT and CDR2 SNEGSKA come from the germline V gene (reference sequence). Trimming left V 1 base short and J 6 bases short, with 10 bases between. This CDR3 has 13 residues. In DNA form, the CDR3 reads TGCAGTGCTAGAGCGGGAGTAGGAAACATTCAGTACTTC. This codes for CSARAGVGNIQYF.

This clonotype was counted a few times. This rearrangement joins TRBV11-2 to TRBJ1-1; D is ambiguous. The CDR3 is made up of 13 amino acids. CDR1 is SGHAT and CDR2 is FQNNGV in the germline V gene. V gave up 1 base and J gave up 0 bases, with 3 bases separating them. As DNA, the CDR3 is TGTGCCAGCAGCTTAGTGATGAACACTGAAGCTTTCTTT. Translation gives CASSLVMNTEAFF.

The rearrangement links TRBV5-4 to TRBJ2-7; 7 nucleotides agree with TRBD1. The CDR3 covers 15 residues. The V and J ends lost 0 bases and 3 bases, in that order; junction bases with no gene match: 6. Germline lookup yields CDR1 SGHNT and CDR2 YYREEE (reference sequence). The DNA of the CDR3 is TGTGCCAGCAGCTTGGACCGGGACAGCCTCTACGAGCAGTACTTC. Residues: CASSLDRDSLYEQYF.

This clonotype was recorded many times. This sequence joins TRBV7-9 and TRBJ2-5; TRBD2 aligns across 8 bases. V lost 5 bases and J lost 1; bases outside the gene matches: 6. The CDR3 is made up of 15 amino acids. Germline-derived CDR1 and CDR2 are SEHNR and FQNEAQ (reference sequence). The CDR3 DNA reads TGTGCCAGCAGCCCCTGGGCGGGAGGCCAAGAGACCCAGTACTTC. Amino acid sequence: CASSPWAGGQETQYF.

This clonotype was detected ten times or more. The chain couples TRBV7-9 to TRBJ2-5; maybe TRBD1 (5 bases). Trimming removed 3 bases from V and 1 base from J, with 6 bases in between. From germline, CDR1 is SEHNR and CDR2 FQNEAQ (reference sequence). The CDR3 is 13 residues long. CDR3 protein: CASSFTGQETQYF. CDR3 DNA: TGTGCCAGCAGCTTCACAGGCCAAGAGACCCAGTACTTC. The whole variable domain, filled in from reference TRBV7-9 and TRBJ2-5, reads DTGVSQNPRHKITKRGQNVTFRCDPISEHNRLYWYRQTLGQGPEFLTYFQNEAQLEKSRLLSDRFSAERPKGSFSTLEIQRTEQGDSAMYLCASSFTGQETQYFGPGTRLLVL.

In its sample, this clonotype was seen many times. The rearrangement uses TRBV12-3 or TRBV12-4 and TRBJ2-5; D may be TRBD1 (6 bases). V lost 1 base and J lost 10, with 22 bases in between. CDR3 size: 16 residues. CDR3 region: CASSLGGRTVPKHQYF. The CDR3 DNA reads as TGTGCCAGCAGTTTAGGGGGGCGGACGGTCCCCAAGCACCAGTACTTC.

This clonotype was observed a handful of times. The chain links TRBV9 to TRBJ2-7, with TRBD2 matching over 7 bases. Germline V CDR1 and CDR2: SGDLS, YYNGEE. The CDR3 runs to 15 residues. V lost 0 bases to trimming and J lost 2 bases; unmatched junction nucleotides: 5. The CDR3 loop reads CASSVGLAETYEQYF. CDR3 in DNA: TGTGCCAGCAGCGTAGGACTAGCTGAGACCTACGAGCAGTACTTC.

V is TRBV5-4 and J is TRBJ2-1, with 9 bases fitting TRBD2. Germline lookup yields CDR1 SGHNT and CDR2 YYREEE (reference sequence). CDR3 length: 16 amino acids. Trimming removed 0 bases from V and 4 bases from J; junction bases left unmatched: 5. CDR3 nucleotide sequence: TGTGCCAGCAGCTTGGGTGACAGCGGGGGGTACAATGAGCAGTTCTTC. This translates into CASSLGDSGGYNEQFF.

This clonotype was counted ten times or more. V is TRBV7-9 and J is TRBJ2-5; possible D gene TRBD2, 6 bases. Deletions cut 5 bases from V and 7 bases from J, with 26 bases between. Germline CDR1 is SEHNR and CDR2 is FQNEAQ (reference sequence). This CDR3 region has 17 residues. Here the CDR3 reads CASSQGSGTQVIGTQYF. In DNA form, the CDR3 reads TGTGCCAGCAGCCAGGGCTCCGGGACTCAGGTGATAGGGACCCAGTACTTC.

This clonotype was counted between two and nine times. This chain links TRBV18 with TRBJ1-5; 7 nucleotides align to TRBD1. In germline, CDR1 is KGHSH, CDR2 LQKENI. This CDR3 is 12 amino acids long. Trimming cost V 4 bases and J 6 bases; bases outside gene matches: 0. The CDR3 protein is CASSQGAQPQHF. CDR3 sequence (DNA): TGTGCCAGCTCACAGGGGGCTCAGCCCCAGCATTTT.

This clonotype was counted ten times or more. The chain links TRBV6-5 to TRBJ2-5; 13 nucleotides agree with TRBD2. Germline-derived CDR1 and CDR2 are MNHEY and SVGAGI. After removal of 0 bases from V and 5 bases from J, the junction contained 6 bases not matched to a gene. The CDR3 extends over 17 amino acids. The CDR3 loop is CASSYSRLAGGSETQYF. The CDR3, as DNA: TGTGCCAGCAGTTACTCCCGACTAGCGGGAGGTTCGGAGACCCAGTACTTC.

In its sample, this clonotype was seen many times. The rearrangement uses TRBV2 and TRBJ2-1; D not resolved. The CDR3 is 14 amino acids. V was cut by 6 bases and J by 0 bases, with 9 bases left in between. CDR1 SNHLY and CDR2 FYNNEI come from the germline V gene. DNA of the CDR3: TGTGCCAGCAGCCTCTTAAGCTCCTACAATGAGCAGTTCTTC. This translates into CASSLLSSYNEQFF.

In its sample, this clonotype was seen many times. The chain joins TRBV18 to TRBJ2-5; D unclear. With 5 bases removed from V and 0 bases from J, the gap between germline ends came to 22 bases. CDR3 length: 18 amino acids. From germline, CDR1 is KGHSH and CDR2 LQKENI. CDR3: CASSSSPGFRTYQETQYF. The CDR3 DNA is TGTGCCAGCTCATCGTCCCCCGGGTTCCGGACCTACCAAGAGACCCAGTACTTC.

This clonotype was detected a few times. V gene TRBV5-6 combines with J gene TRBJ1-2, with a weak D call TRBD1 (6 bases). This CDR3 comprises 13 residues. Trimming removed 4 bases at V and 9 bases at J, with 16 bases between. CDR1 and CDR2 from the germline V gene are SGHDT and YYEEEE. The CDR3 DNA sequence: TGTGCCAGCAGCGTACTACTGGGGGCCAGCTACACCTTC. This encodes CASSVLLGASYTF.

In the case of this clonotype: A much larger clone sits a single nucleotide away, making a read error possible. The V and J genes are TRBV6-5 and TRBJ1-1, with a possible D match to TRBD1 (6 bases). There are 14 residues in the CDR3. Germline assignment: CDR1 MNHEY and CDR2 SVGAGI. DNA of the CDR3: TGTGCCTGCAGTACGAGGGGGTACAACACTGAAGCTTTCTTT. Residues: CACSTRGYNTEAFF.

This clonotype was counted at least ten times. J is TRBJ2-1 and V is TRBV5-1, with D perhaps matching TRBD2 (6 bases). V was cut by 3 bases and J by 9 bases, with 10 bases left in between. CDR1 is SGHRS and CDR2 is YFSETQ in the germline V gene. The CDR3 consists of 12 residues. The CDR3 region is CASSWGGAEQFF. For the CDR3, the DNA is TGCGCCAGCAGCTGGGGCGGGGCTGAGCAGTTCTTC.

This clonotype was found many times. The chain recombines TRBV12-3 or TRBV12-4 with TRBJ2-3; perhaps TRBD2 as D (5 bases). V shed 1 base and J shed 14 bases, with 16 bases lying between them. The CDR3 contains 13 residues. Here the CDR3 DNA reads TGTGCCAGCAGTTTAGGAATTGAGGGTTCTTGGTATTTT. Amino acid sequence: CASSLGIEGSWYF.

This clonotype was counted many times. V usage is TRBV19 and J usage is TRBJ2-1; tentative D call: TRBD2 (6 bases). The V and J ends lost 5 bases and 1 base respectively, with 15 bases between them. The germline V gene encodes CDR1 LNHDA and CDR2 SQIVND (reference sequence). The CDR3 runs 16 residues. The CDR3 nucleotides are TGTGCCAGTAGTTCTTTGCGGGATAGTTCCTACAATGAGCAGTTCTTC. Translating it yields CASSSLRDSSYNEQFF.

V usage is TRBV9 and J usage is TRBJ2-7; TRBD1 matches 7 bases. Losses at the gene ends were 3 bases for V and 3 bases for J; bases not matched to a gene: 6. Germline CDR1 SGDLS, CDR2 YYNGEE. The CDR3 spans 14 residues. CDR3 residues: CASSEGQEYYEQYF. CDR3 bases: TGTGCCAGCAGCGAAGGACAGGAATACTACGAGCAGTACTTC.

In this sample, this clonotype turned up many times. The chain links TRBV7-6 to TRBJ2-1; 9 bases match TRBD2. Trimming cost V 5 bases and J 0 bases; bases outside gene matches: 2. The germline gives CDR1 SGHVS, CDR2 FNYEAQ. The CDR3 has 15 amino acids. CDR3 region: CASSRSGGSYNEQFF. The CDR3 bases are TGTGCCAGCAGCCGTAGCGGGGGCTCCTACAATGAGCAGTTCTTC.

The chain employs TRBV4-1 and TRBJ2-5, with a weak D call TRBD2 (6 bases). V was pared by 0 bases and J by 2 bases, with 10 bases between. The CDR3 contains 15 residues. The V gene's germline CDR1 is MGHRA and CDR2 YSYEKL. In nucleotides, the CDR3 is TGCGCCAGCAGCCAAGAGTCAGGGAGGCAAGAGACCCAGTACTTC. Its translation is CASSQESGRQETQYF.